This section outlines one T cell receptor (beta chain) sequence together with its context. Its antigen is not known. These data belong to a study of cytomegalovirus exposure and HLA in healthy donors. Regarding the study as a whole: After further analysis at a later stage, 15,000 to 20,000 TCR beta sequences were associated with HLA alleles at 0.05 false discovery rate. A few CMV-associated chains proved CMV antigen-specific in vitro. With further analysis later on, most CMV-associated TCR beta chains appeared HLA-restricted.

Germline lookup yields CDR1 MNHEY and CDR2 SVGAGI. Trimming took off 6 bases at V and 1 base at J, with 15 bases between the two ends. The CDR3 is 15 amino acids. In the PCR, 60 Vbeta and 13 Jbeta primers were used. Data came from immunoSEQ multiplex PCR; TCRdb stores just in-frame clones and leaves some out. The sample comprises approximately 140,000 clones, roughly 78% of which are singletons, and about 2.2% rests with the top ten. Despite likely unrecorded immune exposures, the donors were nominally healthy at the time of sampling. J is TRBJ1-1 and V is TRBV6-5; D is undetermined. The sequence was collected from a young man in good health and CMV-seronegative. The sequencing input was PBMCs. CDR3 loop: CASSQLRLGNTEAFF. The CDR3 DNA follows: TGTGCCAGCAGCCAATTGAGGCTCGGGAACACTGAAGCTTTCTTT.